This T cell receptor (beta chain) was retrieved from a study of T-cell memory formation after mild COVID-19. In TCRdb, the 5' RACE reads were re-called with MiXCR into one record per CDR3 protein. The sample yields around 80,000 distinct CDR3 sequences, 9.5% to 15% seen once. Deletions cut 1 base from V and 0 bases from J, with 5 bases between. This CDR3 has 13 amino acids. Per the germline V gene, CDR1 is DFQATT and CDR2 is SNEGSKA (reference sequence). The source material was PBMCs or a T cell subset sorted from them (not recorded which). This TCR was recovered from a man aged 18-30 years who had mild COVID-19 (a few samples of this study predate the infection). Cell type and time point are not known. This rearrangement joins TRBV20-1 to TRBJ2-3; no clear D gene. The CDR3 spells CSARGESTDTQYF. CDR3 DNA sequence: TGCAGTGCTAGAGGGGAAAGCACAGATACGCAGTATTTT.